This section outlines one T cell receptor (beta chain) sequence together with its context. The antigen remains undetermined. Germline CDR1 is LNHDA and CDR2 is SQIVND (reference sequence). Germline trimming cut 4 bases from V and 2 bases from J; bases unmatched to any gene: 9. The CDR3 has 17 amino acids. TCRdb recomputed calls from the reads with MiXCR, one row per CDR3 protein. The table has some 700,000 distinct CDR3 sequences, less than 40% seen once. This specimen belongs to a study of T cell repertoires in cytomegalovirus infection. Whole-study context: An indication of both CMV infection and matching HLA type came from public TCR beta signatures.

Findings and caveats of the study: The ex vivo response was dominated by HLA-C-restricted CMV-specific TCR beta clonotypes. Identification of carriers of CMV plus the relevant HLA was achieved through cumulative public TCR beta family frequency.

V usage is TRBV19 and J usage is TRBJ2-3; 10 bases map to TRBD2. The TCR sequence derives from a human donor in good health (CMV status not recorded). Some clones in this sample may be carry-over from other donors' samples. The sequenced sample consisted of PBMCs. The CDR3 nucleotides read TGTGCCAGTAGTACCCAACCGGGACTAGCGTACACAGATACGCAGTATTTT. This gives the protein CASSTQPGLAYTDTQYF.